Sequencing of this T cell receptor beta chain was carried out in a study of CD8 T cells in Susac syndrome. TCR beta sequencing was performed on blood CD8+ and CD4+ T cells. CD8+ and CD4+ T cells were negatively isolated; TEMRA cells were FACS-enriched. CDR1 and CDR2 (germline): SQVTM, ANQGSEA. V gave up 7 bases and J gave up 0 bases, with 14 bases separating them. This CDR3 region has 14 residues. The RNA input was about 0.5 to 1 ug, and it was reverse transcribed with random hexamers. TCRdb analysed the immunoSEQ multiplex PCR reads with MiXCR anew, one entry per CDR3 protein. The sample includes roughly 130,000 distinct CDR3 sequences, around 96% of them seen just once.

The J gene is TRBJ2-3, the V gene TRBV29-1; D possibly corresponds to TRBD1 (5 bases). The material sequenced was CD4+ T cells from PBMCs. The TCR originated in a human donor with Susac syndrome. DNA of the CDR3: TGCAGCGCATCACAGGATACCAGCACAGATACGCAGTATTTT. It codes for CSASQDTSTDTQYF.